These 9 T cell receptor beta chains were all obtained from the same sample, sequenced in a study of cytomegalovirus exposure and HLA in healthy donors. Primers for the PCR totalled 60 Vbeta and 13 Jbeta. Using immunoSEQ multiplex PCR, the repertoire was profiled, and TCRdb retains in-frame clones only, with some absent. Counted here are under 130,000 clones, less than 80% occurring once; the ten biggest clones make up approximately 1.3%. Sequenced input: PBMCs. The receptor source for this set is a man aged 25 to 45 in good health and CMV-seronegative.

The V call is TRBV4-3, the J call TRBJ2-5; D perhaps matches TRBD1 (6 bases). The CDR3 extends over 15 amino acids. Germline V gene lookup returns CDR1 LGHNA and CDR2 YSLEER. V was cut by 1 base and J by 4 bases, with 13 bases left in between. The CDR3 region has the DNA TGCGCCAGCAGCCAAGGTCAGGGGCGTGGAGAGACCCAGTACTTC. This gives the protein CASSQGQGRGETQYF.

This chain connects TRBV6-1 to TRBJ2-1; 14 bases agree with TRBD2. V lost 3 bases to trimming and J lost 0 bases; unmatched junction nucleotides: 7. CDR3 length: 19 residues. CDR1 and CDR2 (germline): MNHNS, SASEGT. This CDR3 is CASSERTSGRSDSYNEQFF. In nucleotides, the CDR3 is TGTGCCAGCAGTGAGAGGACTAGCGGGAGGTCCGACTCCTACAATGAGCAGTTCTTC.

The count of this clone is one. This rearrangement joins TRBV28 to TRBJ2-5; TRBD2 might be the D (6 bases). With 5 bases removed from V and 0 bases from J, the gap between germline ends came to 16 bases. The CDR3 length is 16 residues. Germline CDR1 is MDHEN and CDR2 is SYDVKM. Written as DNA, the CDR3 is TGTGCCAGCAGTCTGGGAGGATTCCTGTACCAAGAGACCCAGTACTTC. Translating gives CASSLGGFLYQETQYF.

The table lists this clone with a count of one. Different DNA sequences within this sample yield the same CDR3. V and J are TRBV6-5 and TRBJ2-7, with 8 bases fitting TRBD1. Per germline, CDR1 MNHEY and CDR2 SVGAGI. The CDR3 has 15 amino acids. V lost 0 bases, J lost 2 bases, and 3 bases stayed unmatched. The CDR3 region is CASSYSGQGTYEQYF. The CDR3 nucleotides are TGTGCCAGCAGTTACTCCGGACAGGGTACCTACGAGCAGTACTTC.

J is TRBJ1-4 and V is TRBV29-1, with a tentative D call TRBD1 (5 bases). Trimming stripped 4 bases from V and 8 bases from J, with 14 bases between. CDR1 is SQVTM, CDR2 ANQGSEA, per germline. This CDR3 region has 13 residues. CDR3 nucleotides: TGCAGCGTTGGGGGTAACGGGGGAGAAAAACTGTTTTTT. Protein: CSVGGNGGEKLFF. The entire variable domain, with the rest obtained from reference TRBV29-1 and TRBJ1-4, is as follows: SAVISQKPSRDICQRGTSLTIQCQVDSQVTMMFWYRQQPGQSLTLIATANQGSEATYESGFVIDKFPISRPNLTFSTLTVSNMSPEDSSIYLCSVGGNGGEKLFFGSGTQLSVL.

The chain has TRBV6-6 and TRBJ2-7; 7 nucleotides match TRBD1. The V gene end was trimmed by 4 bases and the J gene end by 2 bases; junction bases not matched to a gene: 5. The CDR3 is 14 residues long. Germline-derived CDR1 and CDR2 are MNHNY and SVGAGI (reference sequence). The CDR3 DNA is TGTGCCAGCAGTTGGGGACAGCCAGCCTACGAGCAGTACTTC. Encoded protein: CASSWGQPAYEQYF.

CDR3 loop: CASSEITGQGSTEAFF. CDR3 nucleotide sequence: TGTGCCAGCAGCGAGATCACGGGACAGGGGAGCACTGAAGCTTTCTTT. The rearrangement joins TRBV5-5 to TRBJ1-1; 10 bases align to TRBD1. Trimming removed 4 bases from V and 4 bases from J; junction bases left unmatched: 10. The germline CDR1 and CDR2 sequences are SGHKS and YYEKEE (reference sequence). The CDR3 has 16 residues.

The V and J genes are TRBV7-9 and TRBJ1-6; D gene ambiguous. The germline CDR1 and CDR2 sequences are SEHNR and FQNEAQ (reference sequence). V was trimmed by 5 bases and J by 7 bases, leaving 6 bases between them. The CDR3 is 12 amino acids. The CDR3 DNA sequence: TGTGCCAGCAGCACTCACAATTCACCCCTCCACTTT. It yields the protein CASSTHNSPLHF. Using reference TRBV7-9 and TRBJ1-6 for the parts outside the CDR3, the full variable domain is DTGVSQNPRHKITKRGQNVTFRCDPISEHNRLYWYRQTLGQGPEFLTYFQNEAQLEKSRLLSDRFSAERPKGSFSTLEIQRTEQGDSAMYLCASSTHNSPLHFGNGTRLTVT.

This clone has only one observation. This rearrangement joins TRBV10-3 to TRBJ1-1; D unclear. Deletions cut 9 bases from V and 1 base from J, with 12 bases between. The CDR3 length is 13 residues. Germline lookup yields CDR1 ENHRY and CDR2 SYGVKD. The CDR3 here is CAINIRENTEAFF. The CDR3 DNA follows: TGTGCCATAAATATACGGGAGAACACTGAAGCTTTCTTT.